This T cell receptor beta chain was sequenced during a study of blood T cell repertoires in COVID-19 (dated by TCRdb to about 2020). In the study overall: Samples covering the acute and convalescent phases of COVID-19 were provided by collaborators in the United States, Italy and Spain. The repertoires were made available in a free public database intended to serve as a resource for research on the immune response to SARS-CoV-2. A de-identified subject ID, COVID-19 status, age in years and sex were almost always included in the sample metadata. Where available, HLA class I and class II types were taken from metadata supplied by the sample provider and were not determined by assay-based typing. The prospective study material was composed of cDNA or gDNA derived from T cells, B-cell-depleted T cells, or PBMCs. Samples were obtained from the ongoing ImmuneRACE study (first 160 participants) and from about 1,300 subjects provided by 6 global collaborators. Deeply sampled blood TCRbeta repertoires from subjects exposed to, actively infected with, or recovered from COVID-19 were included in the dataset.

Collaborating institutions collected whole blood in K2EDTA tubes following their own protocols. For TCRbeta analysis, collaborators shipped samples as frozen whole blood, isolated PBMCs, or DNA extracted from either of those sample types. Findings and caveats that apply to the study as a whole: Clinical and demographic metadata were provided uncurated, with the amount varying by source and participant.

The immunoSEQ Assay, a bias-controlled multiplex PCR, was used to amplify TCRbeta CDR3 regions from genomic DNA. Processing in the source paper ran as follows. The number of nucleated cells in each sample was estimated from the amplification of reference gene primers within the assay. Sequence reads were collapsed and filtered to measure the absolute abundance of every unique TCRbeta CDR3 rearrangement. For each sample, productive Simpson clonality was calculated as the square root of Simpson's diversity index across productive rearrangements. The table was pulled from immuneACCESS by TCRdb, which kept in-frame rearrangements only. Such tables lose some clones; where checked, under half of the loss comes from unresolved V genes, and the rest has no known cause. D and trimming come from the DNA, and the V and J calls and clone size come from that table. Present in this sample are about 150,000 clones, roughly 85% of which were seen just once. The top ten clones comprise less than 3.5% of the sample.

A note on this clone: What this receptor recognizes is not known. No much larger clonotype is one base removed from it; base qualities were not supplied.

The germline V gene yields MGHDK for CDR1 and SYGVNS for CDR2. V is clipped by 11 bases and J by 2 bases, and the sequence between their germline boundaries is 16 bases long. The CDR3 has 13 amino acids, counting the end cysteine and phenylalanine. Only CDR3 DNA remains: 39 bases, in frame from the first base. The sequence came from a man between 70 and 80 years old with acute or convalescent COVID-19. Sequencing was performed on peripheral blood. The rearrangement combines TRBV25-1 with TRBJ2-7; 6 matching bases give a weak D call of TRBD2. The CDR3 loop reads CAPTPGSPYEQYF. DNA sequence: TGTGCCCCAACCCCCGGGAGTCCCTACGAGCAGTACTTC.